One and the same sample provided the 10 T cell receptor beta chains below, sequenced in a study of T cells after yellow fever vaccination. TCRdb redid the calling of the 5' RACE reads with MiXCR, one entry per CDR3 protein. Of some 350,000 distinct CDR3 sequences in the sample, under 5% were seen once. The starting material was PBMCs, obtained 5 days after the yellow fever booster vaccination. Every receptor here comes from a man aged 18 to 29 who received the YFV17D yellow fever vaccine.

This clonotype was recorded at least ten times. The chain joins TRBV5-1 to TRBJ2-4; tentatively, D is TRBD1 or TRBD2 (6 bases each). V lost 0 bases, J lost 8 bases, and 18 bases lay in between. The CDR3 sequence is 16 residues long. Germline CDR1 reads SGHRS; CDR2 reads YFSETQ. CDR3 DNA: TGCGCCAGCAGCTTGGGAGCGACGGGGGCGGTGGACATTCAGTACTTC. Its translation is CASSLGATGAVDIQYF.

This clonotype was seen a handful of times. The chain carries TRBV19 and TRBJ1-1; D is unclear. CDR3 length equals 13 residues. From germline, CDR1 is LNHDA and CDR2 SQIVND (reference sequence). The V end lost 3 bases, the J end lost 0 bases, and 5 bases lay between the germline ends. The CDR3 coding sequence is TGTGCCAGTAGTATTATCGTGAACACTGAAGCTTTCTTT. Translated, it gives CASSIIVNTEAFF.

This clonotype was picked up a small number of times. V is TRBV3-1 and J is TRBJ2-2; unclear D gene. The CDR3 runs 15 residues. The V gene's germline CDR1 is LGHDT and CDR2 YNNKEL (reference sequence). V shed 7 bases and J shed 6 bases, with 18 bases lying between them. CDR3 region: CASTPSGYSSGELFF. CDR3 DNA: TGTGCCAGCACCCCAAGTGGCTACTCTTCCGGGGAGCTGTTTTTT.

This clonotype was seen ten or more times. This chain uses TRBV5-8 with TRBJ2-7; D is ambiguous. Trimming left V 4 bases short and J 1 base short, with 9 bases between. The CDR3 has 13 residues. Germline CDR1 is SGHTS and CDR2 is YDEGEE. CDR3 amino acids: CASSKDGSYEQYV. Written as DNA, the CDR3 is TGTGCCAGCAGCAAGGACGGGTCCTACGAGCAGTACGTC.

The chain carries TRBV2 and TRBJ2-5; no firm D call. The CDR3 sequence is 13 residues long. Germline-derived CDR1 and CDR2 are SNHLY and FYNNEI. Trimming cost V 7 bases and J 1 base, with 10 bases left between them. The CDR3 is CASTIQRQETQYF. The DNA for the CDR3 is TGTGCCAGCACGATACAGCGCCAAGAGACCCAGTACTTC.

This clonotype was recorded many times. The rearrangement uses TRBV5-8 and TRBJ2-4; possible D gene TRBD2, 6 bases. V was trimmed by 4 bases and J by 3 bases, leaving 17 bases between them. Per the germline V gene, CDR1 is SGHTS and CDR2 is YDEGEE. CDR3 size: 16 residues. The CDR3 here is CASSPLGHGSKNIQYF. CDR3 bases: TGTGCCAGCAGCCCCCTGGGGCACGGGAGCAAAAACATTCAGTACTTC.

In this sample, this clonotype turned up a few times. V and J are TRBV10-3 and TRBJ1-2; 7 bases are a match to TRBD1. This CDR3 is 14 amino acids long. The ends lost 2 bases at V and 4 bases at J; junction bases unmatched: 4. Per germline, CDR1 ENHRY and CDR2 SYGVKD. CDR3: CAISEQGGSYGYTF. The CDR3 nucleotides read TGTGCCATCAGTGAGCAAGGGGGCAGCTATGGCTACACCTTC.

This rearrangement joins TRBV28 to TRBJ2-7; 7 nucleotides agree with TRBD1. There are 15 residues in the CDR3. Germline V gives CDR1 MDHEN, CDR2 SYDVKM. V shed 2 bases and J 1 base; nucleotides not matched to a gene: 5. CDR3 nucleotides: TGTGCCAGCAGTTTAGAACAGGGGTTATCCTACGAGCAGTACGTC. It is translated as CASSLEQGLSYEQYV.

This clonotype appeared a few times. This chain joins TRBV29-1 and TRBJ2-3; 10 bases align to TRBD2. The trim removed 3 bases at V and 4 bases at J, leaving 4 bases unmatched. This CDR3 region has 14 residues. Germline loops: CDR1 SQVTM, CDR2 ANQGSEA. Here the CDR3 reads CSVDVAGGPDTQYF. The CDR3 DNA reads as TGCAGCGTTGATGTAGCGGGGGGTCCAGATACGCAGTATTTT.

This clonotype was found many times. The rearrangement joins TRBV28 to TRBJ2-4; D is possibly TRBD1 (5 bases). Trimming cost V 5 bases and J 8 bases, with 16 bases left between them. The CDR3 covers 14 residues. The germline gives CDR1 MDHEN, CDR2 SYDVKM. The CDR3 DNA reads TGTGCCAGCAGTCCGAATGGGAAACAGGACATTCAGTACTTC. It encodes CASSPNGKQDIQYF.